A single T cell receptor (beta chain) is shown here with its context. Germline values: CDR1 MNHEY, CDR2 SMNVEV (reference sequence). V lost 4 bases and J lost 6, with 17 bases in between. The CDR3 spans 15 residues. The source of the sample is a study of blood T cell repertoires in COVID-19. Study information: From the United States, Italy and Spain came samples of acute and convalescent COVID-19. Sample material is recorded as cDNA or gDNA derived from T cells, B-cell-depleted T cells, or PBMCs.

Patients in Seattle were enrolled during active infection, then followed longitudinally. Original processing methods: Reference gene primers were amplified, and this amplification served to estimate nucleated cell counts. Measured with immunoSEQ multiplex PCR; TCRdb has only the in-frame clones, and not every one. V and J calls and clone size are given by that table; D and trimming were obtained from the DNA. Counted here are some 180,000 clones, approximately 90% occurring once; the ten biggest clones make up almost 5%. The sequenced material came from peripheral blood. The sequence was collected from a man aged 18 to 29 with COVID-19, enrolled during active disease. J is TRBJ2-3 and V is TRBV27, with D possibly TRBD1 on 6 matching bases. The CDR3, as DNA: TGTGCCAGCAGTTACCCGGGGACAAAAGTGGATACGCAGTATTTT. It encodes CASSYPGTKVDTQYF.